The clone carrying this T cell receptor beta chain occurred a few times. What it recognizes is unknown. Profiling relied on immunoSEQ multiplex PCR, and the TCRdb table lists in-frame clones only, not all of them. The data contain 55,000 to 60,000 clones, nearly 95% of them singletons. Prior autoimmune disease or systemic immunosuppression barred patients. V was pared by 4 bases and J by 8 bases, with 13 bases between. Looked up from germline, CDR1 is SGDLS and CDR2 is YYNGEE. This CDR3 contains 13 residues. This sample was taken from a study of OX40 agonist ivuxolimab in advanced cancers. About the research overall: Patients with prior anti-PD-1, anti-PD-L1 or anti-CTLA-4 therapy were eligible; 40% to 45% had some.

Study outcomes and limitations: Within 6 weeks, CD4+ and CD8+ blood T cells expanded clonally at 0.1 to 3.0 mg/kg. More expanded clones were found, on average, in CD8+ than in CD4+ T cells.

The sample in question was CD4+ or CD8+ T cells sorted from blood, obtained in a trial of the OX40 agonist ivuxolimab. The V and J genes are TRBV9 and TRBJ2-1, with D possibly TRBD2 on 5 matching bases. The TCR was taken from an adult with an advanced solid tumor such as melanoma, head and neck, liver or kidney cancer. CDR3 sequence: CASSTTGNHEQFF. As DNA, the CDR3 is TGTGCCAGCAGCACCACCGGGAACCATGAGCAGTTCTTC.